The present T cell receptor (beta chain) was sequenced within a study of tumor-infiltrating lymphocytes in primary liver carcinoma. At the level of the study: In every tissue type, samples returned a similar yield of roughly 3.65 to 7.5 million productive TCRbeta reads.

Germline V gene sequence: CDR1 SGHAT, CDR2 FQNNGV. V lost 7 bases and J 4 bases, leaving 20 bases between the germline ends. The CDR3 contains 16 residues. The researchers produced TCR beta cDNA from 400 to 650 ng total RNA with a constant-region primer. Library construction for TCR beta comprised three nested multiplex PCR rounds performed with slightly modified ARM-PCR. Both of the initial two PCR rounds ran for 10 cycles and employed TRBV1-TRBV30 forward primers alongside a C-beta reverse primer. Each CDR3 protein is one row after TCRdb ran MiXCR on the multiplex PCR reads. The table has some 200,000 distinct CDR3 sequences, roughly two thirds seen once. Unsorted whole blood supplied the RNA, and germline DNA was extracted too. Chronic HBV infection, untreated so far, was present in the patients. Sampling before surgery obtained 3.5 to 5 milliliters of peripheral blood. Details on this clonotype: Its antigen is still unknown. Here the CDR3 omits its conserved ending phenylalanine or tryptophan, so a read error is the likely source.

Regarding the study as a whole: Tumor-adjacent and tumor-blood pairs shared a smaller degree of overlap than tumor region pairs.

The rearrangement joins TRBV11-2 to TRBJ2-1; no reliable D call. Material: peripheral blood. The source of this sequence is an older woman with primary liver carcinoma and hepatitis B virus infection. CDR3 nucleotides: TGTGCCAGCACCCTTACCCGAGTTTCCGGTTACAATGAGCAGTTCTTG. Encoded protein: CASTLTRVSGYNEQFL.